This T cell receptor beta chain was profiled in a study of T cells in tumors and immune-related adverse events. The table came from immunoSEQ multiplex PCR; TCRdb's copy has only in-frame clones and leaves some out. This sample has some 11,000 clones, with 85% to 95% found just once. V lost 7 bases and J lost 0, with 10 bases in between. Germline V gene sequence: CDR1 SGHNT, CDR2 YENEEA. CDR3 size: 14 residues. The chain has TRBV11-3 and TRBJ2-1, with a weak D call TRBD2 (6 bases). The origin of this receptor is a female donor with metastatic renal cell carcinoma. This specimen was lymph node tissue, taken from a patient treated with anti-PD-1 therapy. Here the CDR3 reads CASKIGSSYNEQFF. The CDR3 DNA reads as TGTGCCAGCAAGATCGGGAGCTCCTACAATGAGCAGTTCTTC.